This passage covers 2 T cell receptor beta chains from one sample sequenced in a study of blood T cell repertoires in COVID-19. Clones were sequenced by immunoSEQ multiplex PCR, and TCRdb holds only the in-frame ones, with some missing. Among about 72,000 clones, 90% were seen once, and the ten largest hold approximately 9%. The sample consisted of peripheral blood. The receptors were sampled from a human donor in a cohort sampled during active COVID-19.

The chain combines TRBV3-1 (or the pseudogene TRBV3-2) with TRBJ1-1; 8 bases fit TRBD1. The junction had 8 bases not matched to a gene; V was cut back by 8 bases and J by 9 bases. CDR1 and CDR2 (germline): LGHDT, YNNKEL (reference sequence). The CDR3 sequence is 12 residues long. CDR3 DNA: TGTGCCAGCCGCGACAGGGGAGAAAAAGCTTTCTTT. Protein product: CASRDRGEKAFF.

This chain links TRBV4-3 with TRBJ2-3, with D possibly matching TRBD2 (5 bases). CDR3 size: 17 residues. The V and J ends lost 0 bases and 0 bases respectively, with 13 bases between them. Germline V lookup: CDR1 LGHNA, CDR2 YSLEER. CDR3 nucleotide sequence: TGCGCCAGCAGCCAAGATCATGGCAGAGGGAGCACAGATACGCAGTATTTT. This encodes CASSQDHGRGSTDTQYF.